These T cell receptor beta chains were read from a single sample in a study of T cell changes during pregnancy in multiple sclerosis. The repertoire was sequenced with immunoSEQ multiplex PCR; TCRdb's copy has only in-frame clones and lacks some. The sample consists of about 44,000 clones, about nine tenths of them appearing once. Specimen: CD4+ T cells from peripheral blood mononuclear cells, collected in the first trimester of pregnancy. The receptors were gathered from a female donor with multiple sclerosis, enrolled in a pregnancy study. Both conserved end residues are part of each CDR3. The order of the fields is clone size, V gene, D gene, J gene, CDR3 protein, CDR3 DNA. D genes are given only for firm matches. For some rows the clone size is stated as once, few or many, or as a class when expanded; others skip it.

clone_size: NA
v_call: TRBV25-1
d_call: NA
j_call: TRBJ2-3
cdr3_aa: CASRRALGDTQYF
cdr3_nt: TGTGCCAGCAGGAGGGCCCTGGGAGATACGCAGTATTTT

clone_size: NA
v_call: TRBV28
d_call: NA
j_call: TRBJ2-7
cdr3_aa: CASSVGTSRQYF
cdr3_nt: TGTGCCAGCAGTGTCGGGACATCCAGGCAGTACTTC

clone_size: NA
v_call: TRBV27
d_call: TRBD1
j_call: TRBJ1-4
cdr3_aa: CASSFTGTGITNEKLFF
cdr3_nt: TGTGCCAGCAGTTTCACCGGGACAGGGATCACTAATGAAAAACTGTTTTTT

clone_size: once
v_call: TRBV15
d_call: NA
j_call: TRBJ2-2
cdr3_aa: CATSRVTGEGGELFF
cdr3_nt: TGTGCCACCAGCAGGGTGACAGGGGAGGGCGGGGAGCTGTTTTTT

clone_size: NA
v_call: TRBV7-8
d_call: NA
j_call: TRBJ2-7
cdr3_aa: CASSLAGVEQYF
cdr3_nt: TGTGCCAGCAGCTTAGCGGGAGTGGAGCAGTACTTC

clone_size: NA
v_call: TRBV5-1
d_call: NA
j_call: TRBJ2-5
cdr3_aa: CASSLDTTGGGTQYF
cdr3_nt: TGCGCCAGCAGCCTTGACACAACGGGGGGCGGGACCCAGTACTTC

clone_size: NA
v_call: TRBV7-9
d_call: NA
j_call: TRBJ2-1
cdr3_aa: CASSSGRAGAYNEQFF
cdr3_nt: TGTGCCAGCAGCTCCGGGCGGGCAGGGGCTTACAATGAGCAGTTCTTC

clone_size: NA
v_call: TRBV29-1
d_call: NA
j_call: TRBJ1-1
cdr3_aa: CSVGSYTEAFF
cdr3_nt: TGCAGCGTTGGTTCGTACACTGAAGCTTTCTTT

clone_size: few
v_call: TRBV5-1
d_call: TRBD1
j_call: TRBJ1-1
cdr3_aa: CASSQPTGLNTEAFF
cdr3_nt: TGCGCCAGCAGTCAACCGACAGGGTTGAACACTGAAGCTTTCTTT

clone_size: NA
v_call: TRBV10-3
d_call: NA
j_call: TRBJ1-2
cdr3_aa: CAISVGQNYGYTF
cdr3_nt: TGTGCCATCAGTGTTGGGCAGAACTATGGCTACACCTTC

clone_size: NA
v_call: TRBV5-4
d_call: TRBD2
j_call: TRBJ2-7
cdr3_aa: CASSPQRGSYEQYF
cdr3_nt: TGTGCCAGCAGCCCACAGCGGGGATCCTACGAGCAGTACTTC

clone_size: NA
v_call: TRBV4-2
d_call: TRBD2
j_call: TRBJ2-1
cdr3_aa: CASSQREGTYNEQFF
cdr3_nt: TGTGCCAGCAGCCAGCGGGAGGGCACCTACAATGAGCAGTTCTTC

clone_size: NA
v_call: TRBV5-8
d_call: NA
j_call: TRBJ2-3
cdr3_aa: CASSLTDLSTDTQYF
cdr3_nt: TGTGCCAGCAGCCTGACAGACCTAAGCACAGATACGCAGTATTTT

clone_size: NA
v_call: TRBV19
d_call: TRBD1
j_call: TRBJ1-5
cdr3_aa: CASSPWTGESQPQHF
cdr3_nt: TGTGCCAGTAGCCCCTGGACAGGGGAGAGTCAGCCCCAGCATTTT

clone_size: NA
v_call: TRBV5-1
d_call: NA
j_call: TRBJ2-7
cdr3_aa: CASSLGLTGTRFEQYF
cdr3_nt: TGCGCCAGCAGCTTGGGATTGACAGGGACTCGGTTTGAGCAGTACTTC

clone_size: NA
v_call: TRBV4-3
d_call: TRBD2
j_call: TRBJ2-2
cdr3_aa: CASSQLAGDTGELFF
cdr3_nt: TGCGCCAGCAGCCAGCTAGCGGGAGACACCGGGGAGCTGTTTTTT

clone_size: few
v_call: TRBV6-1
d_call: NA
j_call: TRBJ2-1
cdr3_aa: CASSGDQGGEQFF
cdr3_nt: TGTGCCAGCAGTGGAGACCAGGGCGGTGAGCAGTTCTTC

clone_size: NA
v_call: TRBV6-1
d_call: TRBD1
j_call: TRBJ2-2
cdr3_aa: CASNRGPGGELFF
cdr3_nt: TGTGCCAGCAACAGGGGGCCTGGCGGGGAGCTGTTTTTT

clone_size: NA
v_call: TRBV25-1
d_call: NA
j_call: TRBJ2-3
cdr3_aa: CASSTGSSTDTQYF
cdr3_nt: TGTGCCAGCAGTACTGGTTCTAGCACAGATACGCAGTATTTT

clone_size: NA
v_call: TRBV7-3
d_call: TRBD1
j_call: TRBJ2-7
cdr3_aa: CASSSPGTGFDEQYF
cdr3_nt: TGTGCCAGCAGCTCCCCCGGGACAGGGTTCGACGAGCAGTACTTC

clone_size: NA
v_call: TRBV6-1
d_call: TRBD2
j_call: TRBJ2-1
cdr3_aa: CASSEELAGYYNEQFF
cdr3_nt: TGTGCCAGCAGTGAAGAGCTAGCGGGGTACTACAATGAGCAGTTCTTC

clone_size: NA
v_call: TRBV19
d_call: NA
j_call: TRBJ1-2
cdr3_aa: CASSIGRQSYGYTF
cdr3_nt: TGTGCCAGTAGTATTGGCAGGCAGAGCTATGGCTACACCTTC

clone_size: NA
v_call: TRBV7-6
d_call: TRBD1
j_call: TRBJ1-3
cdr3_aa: CASSPFGTGTGNTIYF
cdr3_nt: TGTGCCAGCAGCCCCTTCGGGACAGGGACTGGAAACACCATATATTTT

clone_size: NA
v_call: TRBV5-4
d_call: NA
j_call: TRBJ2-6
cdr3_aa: CASSLALGLGANVLTF
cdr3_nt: TGTGCCAGCAGCTTGGCGCTGGGGCTTGGGGCCAACGTCCTGACTTTC

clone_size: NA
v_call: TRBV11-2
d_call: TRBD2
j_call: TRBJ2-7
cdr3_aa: CASTPGSGRPFEQYF
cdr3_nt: TGTGCCAGCACCCCTGGAAGCGGGAGGCCCTTCGAGCAGTACTTC

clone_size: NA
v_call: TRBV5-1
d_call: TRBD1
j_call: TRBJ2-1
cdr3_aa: CASSSLGQGAIDEQFF
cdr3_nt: TGCGCCAGCAGCAGTCTTGGACAGGGGGCTATCGATGAGCAGTTCTTC

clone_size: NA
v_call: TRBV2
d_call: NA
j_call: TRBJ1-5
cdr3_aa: CASTFLRNQPQHF
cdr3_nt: TGTGCCAGCACTTTCCTCCGCAATCAGCCCCAGCATTTT

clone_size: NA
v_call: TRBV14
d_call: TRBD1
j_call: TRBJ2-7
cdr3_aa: CASSQRLDRGFEQYF
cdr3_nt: TGTGCCAGCAGCCAACGGCTTGACAGGGGGTTCGAGCAGTACTTC

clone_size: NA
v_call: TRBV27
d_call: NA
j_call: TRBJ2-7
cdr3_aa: CASSLSQGGEQYF
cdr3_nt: TGTGCCAGCAGTTTATCGCAGGGTGGCGAGCAGTACTTC

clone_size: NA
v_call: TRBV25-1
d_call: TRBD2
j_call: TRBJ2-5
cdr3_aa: CASSGGLAGAETQYF
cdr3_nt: TGTGCCAGCAGTGGAGGACTAGCGGGAGCGGAGACCCAGTACTTC

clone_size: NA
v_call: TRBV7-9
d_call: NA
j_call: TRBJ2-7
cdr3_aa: CASSLSSVEQYF
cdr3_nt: TGTGCCAGCAGCTTAAGTTCGGTCGAGCAGTACTTC

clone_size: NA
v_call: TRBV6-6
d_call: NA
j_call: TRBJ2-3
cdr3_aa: CASGVGGPDTQYF
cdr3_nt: TGTGCCAGTGGAGTGGGGGGGCCAGATACGCAGTATTTT

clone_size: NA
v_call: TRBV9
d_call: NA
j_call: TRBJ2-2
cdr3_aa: CATRASVYTGELFF
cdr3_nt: TGTGCCACCCGGGCTAGCGTGTACACCGGGGAGCTGTTTTTT

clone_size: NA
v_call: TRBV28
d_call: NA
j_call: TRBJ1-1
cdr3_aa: CASSLIWGTLGTEAFF
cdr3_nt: TGTGCCAGCAGTTTAATATGGGGGACTCTGGGGACTGAAGCTTTCTTT

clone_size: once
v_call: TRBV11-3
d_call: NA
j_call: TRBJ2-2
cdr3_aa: CASSYTGGSGELFF
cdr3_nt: TGTGCCAGCAGCTACACTGGGGGGTCCGGGGAGCTGTTTTTT

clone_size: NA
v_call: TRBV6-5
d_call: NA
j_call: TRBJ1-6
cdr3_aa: CASSYGQGIVSPLHF
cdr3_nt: TGTGCCAGCAGTTACGGGCAGGGGATTGTGTCACCCCTCCACTTT

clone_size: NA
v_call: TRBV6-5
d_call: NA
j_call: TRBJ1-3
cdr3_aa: CASSLDESGNTIYF
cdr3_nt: TGTGCCAGCAGCCTAGACGAATCTGGAAACACCATATATTTT

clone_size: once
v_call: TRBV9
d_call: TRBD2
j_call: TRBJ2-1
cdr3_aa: CASNGLAGVSEQFF
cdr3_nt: TGTGCCAGCAACGGACTAGCGGGAGTATCTGAGCAGTTCTTC

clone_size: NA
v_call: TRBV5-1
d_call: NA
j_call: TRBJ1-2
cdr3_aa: CASSPTENYGYTF
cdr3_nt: TGCGCCAGCAGCCCGACAGAAAACTATGGCTACACCTTC

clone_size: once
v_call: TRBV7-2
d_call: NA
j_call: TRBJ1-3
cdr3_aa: CASSFPGTPEFGNTIYF
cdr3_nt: TGTGCCAGCAGCTTCCCCGGGACTCCTGAGTTTGGAAACACCATATATTTT